This TCR beta chain derives from a study of cytomegalovirus exposure and HLA in healthy donors. Notes on the study in general: Reported results showed that the classifier diagnosed cytomegalovirus status with high specificity and sensitivity.

CDR3 size: 12 residues. The germline CDR1 and CDR2 sequences are SGDLS and YYNGEE. The V end was cut by 7 bases, the J end by 6 bases, with 14 bases between. To note about this clone: Its cognate antigen is unknown.

60 Vbeta and 13 Jbeta primers were used in PCR. Clones were sequenced by immunoSEQ multiplex PCR, and TCRdb holds only the in-frame ones, with some missing. The sample data list 95,000 to 150,000 clones. This sequence joins TRBV9 and TRBJ2-7; a weak D match, TRBD2 (6 bases). Sequenced sample: PBMCs. The sequence was collected from a young man in good health and CMV-seronegative. CDR3 protein: CASEGRRGEQYF. The CDR3, as DNA: TGTGCCAGCGAGGGTCGGCGGGGCGAGCAGTACTTC.